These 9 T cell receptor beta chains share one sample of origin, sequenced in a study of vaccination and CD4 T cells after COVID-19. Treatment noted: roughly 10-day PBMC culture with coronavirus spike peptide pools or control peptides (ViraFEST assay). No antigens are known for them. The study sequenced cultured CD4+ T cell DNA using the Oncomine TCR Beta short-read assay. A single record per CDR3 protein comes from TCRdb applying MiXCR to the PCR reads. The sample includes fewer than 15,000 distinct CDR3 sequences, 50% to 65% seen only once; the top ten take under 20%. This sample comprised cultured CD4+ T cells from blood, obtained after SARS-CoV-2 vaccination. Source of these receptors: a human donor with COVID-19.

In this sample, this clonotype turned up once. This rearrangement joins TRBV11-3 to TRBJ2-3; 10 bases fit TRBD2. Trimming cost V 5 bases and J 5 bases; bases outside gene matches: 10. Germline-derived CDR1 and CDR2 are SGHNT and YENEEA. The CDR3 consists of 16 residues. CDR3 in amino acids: CASSVSPAGGVDTQYF. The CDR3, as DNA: TGTGCCAGCAGCGTCTCCCCAGCGGGGGGGGTAGATACGCAGTATTTT.

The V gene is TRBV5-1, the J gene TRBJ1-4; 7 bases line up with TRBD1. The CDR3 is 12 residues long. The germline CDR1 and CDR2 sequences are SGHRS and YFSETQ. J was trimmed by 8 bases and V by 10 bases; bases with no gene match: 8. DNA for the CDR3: TGCGCCCAAGGTACAGGGGACGAAAAACTGTTTTTT. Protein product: CAQGTGDEKLFF. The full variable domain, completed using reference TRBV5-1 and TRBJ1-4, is KAGVTQTPRYLIKTRGQQVTLSCSPISGHRSVSWYQQTPGQGLQFLFEYFSETQRNKGNFPGRFSGRQFSNSRSEMNVSTLELGDSALYLCAQGTGDEKLFFGSGTQLSVL.

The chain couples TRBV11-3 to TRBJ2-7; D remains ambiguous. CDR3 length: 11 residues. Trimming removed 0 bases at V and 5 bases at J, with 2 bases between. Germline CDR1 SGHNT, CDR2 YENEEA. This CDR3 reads CASSLDNEQYF. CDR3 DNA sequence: TGTGCCAGCAGCTTAGATAACGAGCAGTACTTC.

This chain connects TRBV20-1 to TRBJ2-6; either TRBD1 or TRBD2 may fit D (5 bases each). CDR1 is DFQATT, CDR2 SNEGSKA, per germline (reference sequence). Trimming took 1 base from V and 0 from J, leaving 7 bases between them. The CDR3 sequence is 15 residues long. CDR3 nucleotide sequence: TGCAGTGCTAGAGGGGGGAGCTCTGGGGCCAACGTCCTGACTTTC. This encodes CSARGGSSGANVLTF.

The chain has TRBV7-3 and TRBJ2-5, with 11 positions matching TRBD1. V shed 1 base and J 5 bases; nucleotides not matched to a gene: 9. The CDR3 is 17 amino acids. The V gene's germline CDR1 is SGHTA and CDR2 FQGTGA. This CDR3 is CASSLIPRTGGLETQYF. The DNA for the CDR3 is TGTGCCAGCAGCTTAATACCAAGGACAGGGGGCCTGGAGACCCAGTACTTC.

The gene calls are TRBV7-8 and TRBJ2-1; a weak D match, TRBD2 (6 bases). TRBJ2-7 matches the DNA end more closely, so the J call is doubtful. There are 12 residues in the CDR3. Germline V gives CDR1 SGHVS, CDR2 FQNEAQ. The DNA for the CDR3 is TGTGCCAGCAGCCCCCGGGCGGGAGAGCAGTACTTC. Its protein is CASSPRAGEQYF.

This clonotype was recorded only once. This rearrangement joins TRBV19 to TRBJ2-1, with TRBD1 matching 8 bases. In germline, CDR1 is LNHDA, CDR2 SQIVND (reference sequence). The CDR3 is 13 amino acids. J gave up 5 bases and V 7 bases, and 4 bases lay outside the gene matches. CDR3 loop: CASKRQGHNEQFF. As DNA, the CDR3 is TGTGCCAGTAAGAGACAGGGGCACAATGAGCAGTTCTTC. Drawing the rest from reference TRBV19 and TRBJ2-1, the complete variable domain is DGGITQSPKYLFRKEGQNVTLSCEQNLNHDAMYWYRQDPGQGLRLIYYSQIVNDFQKGDIAEGYSVSREKKESFPLTVTSAQKNPTAFYLCASKRQGHNEQFFGPGTRLTVL.

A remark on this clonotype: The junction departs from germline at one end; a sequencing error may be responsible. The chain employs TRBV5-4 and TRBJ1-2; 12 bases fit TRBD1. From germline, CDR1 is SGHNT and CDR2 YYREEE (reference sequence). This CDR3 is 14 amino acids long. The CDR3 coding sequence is TGTGCCAGCAGGTTGGGACAGGGGGCTTGGGGCTACACCTTC. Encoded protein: CASRLGQGAWGYTF. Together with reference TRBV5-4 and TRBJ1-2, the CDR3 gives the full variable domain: ETGVTQSPTHLIKTRGQQVTLRCSSQSGHNTVSWYQQALGQGPQFIFQYYREEENGRGNFPPRFSGLQFPNYSSELNVNALELDDSALYLCASRLGQGAWGYTFGSGTRLTVV.

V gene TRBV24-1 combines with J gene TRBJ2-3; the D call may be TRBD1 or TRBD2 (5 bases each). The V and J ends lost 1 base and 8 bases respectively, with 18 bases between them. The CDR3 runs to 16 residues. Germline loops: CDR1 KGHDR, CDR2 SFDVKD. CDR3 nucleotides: TGTGCCACCAGTGATTTAGGTCCCGAGGGGCCCGGTACGCAGTATTTT. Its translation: CATSDLGPEGPGTQYF.